A selection of T cell receptor beta chains follows, all from one sample in a study of T cell responses to AZD1222 COVID-19 vaccine. TCRdb's table, derived via immunoSEQ multiplex PCR, lists solely in-frame clones and lacks some. The sample consists of around 160,000 clones, 90% to 95% of them appearing once. Specimen: peripheral blood, collected on day 0 of MenACWY control vaccination. All receptors come from an adult in good health. Each CDR3 is given with its conserved first and last residue. A D gene is named only where the DNA matches it firmly. For some rows the clone size is stated as once, few or many, or as a class when expanded; others skip it.

clone size	V gene	D gene	J gene	CDR3 protein	CDR3 DNA
-	TRBV19	-	TRBJ1-1	CASHGGGNTEAFF	TGTGCCTCTCATGGGGGGGGGAACACTGAAGCTTTCTTT
-	TRBV27	-	TRBJ2-7	CASSPRSRHSSFLYEQYF	TGTGCCAGCAGTCCACGAAGTAGGCATAGTTCCTTCCTCTACGAGCAGTACTTC
few	TRBV7-9	-	TRBJ2-6	CASSPAGGANVLTF	TGTGCCAGCAGCCCCGCGGGGGGGGCCAACGTCCTGACTTTC
-	TRBV12-3/TRBV12-4	-	TRBJ2-1	CASTLSSYNEQFF	TGTGCCAGCACTCTGAGCTCCTACAATGAGCAGTTCTTC
-	TRBV4-2	TRBD2	TRBJ2-2	CASSRGSGANTGELFF	TGTGCCAGCAGCCGGGGAAGCGGGGCTAACACCGGGGAGCTGTTTTTT
medium-sized	TRBV5-1	-	TRBJ1-3	CASSLAQGHSGNTIYF	TGCGCCAGCAGCTTGGCACAGGGCCACTCTGGAAACACCATATATTTT
-	TRBV28	-	TRBJ1-2	CASSSGRFGYTF	TGTGCCAGCAGTTCCGGGCGTTTTGGCTACACCTTC
-	TRBV7-2	-	TRBJ2-1	CASSQDTEQFF	TGTGCCAGCAGCCAAGACACCGAGCAGTTCTTC
-	TRBV9	-	TRBJ1-3	CASSDNPFTGNTIYF	TGTGCCAGCAGCGACAACCCATTCACTGGAAACACCATATATTTT
once	TRBV3-1/TRBV3-2	-	TRBJ1-1	CASSQGVLNTEAFF	TGTGCCAGCAGCCAGGGGGTCTTGAACACTGAAGCTTTCTTT
once	TRBV6-1	-	TRBJ1-5	CASSENREGSSLGRPQHF	TGTGCCAGCAGTGAAAATCGGGAGGGCAGTTCCCTTGGGAGGCCCCAGCATTTT